These T cell receptor beta chains were read from a single sample in a study of siplizumab effects on memory and regulatory T cells. These receptors have no known antigen. Sequenced by immunoSEQ multiplex PCR; TCRdb stores in-frame clones only, minus some. Of some 7,800 clones listed, about 40% were seen once; the top ten hold 5.5% to 7.5%. Material for sequencing was CFSE-low (dividing) CD8+ T cells sorted from an allogeneic mixed lymphocyte reaction. Every receptor here comes from a human donor in good health; the cells came from an allogeneic mixed lymphocyte reaction. The CDR3 runs from the conserved cysteine through the conserved F or W. The D gene is left open where the match is weak. Size is omitted from some rows. Given values are once, few, many or a class for expanded clones.

d_call j_call clone_size v_call cdr3_aa cdr3_nt
. TRBJ2-2 . TRBV5-1 CASSYQDTGELFF TGCGCCAGCAGTTACCAGGACACCGGGGAGCTGTTTTTT
TRBD2 TRBJ2-1 . TRBV27 CASSQGLAGSYNEQFF TGTGCCAGCAGTCAGGGACTAGCGGGTAGCTACAATGAGCAGTTCTTC
. TRBJ1-5 few TRBV12-2 CASRCRDRASRNQPQHF TGTGCAAGTCGCTGTCGCGACAGGGCGTCGCGCAATCAGCCCCAGCATTTT
TRBD2 TRBJ2-7 . TRBV7-9 CASSFPAGDNEQYF TGTGCCAGCAGCTTCCCAGCGGGAGACAACGAGCAGTACTTC
TRBD1 TRBJ2-5 few TRBV5-6 CASSPDRGREETQYF TGTGCCAGCAGCCCCGACAGGGGGCGAGAAGAGACCCAGTACTTC
TRBD1 TRBJ2-7 medium-sized TRBV4-1 CASSQDPSLLFGQGTFYEQYF TGCGCCAGCAGCCAAGACCCTTCGCTACTCTTCGGACAGGGGACCTTCTACGAGCAGTACTTC
. TRBJ2-1 . TRBV7-8 CASSQLDDEQFF TGTGCCAGCAGCCAGCTTGACGATGAGCAGTTCTTC
. TRBJ1-1 . TRBV29-1 CSVLTGNTEAFF TGCAGCGTCCTTACAGGGAACACTGAAGCTTTCTTT
. TRBJ1-1 many TRBV7-2 CASKSPGWRTEAFF TGTGCCAGCAAATCCCCAGGTTGGAGGACTGAAGCTTTCTTT
. TRBJ1-1 . TRBV6-5 CATSYMNTEAFF TGTGCCACCAGTTACATGAACACTGAAGCTTTCTTT
. TRBJ2-2 . TRBV4-1 CASSPPESGELFF TGCGCCAGCAGCCCCCCCGAATCCGGGGAGCTGTTTTTT
TRBD2 TRBJ2-7 . TRBV7-9 CASSPGLGNYEQYF TGTGCCAGCAGCCCGGGACTAGGGAACTACGAGCAGTACTTC
TRBD1 TRBJ2-3 . TRBV7-9 CASSSPLQGVGTDTQYF TGTGCCAGCAGCTCACCACTACAGGGGGTCGGAACAGATACGCAGTATTTT
TRBD2 TRBJ2-1 . TRBV9 CASSPLAGGGNEQFF TGTGCCAGCAGCCCACTAGCGGGAGGGGGTAATGAGCAGTTCTTC
. TRBJ1-1 . TRBV7-6 CASSLGGGTEAFF TGTGCCAGCAGTCTCGGGGGGGGCACTGAAGCTTTCTTT
TRBD2 TRBJ2-7 few TRBV4-1 CASSQVAGSDYEQYF TGCGCCAGCAGCCAGGTAGCGGGATCGGACTACGAGCAGTACTTC
. TRBJ1-5 . TRBV30 CAWSVAGFNQPQHF TGTGCCTGGAGTGTAGCAGGGTTCAATCAGCCCCAGCATTTT
. TRBJ2-2 few TRBV6-5 CASSIDTGELFF TGTGCCAGCAGCATCGACACCGGGGAGCTGTTTTTT
. TRBJ2-7 . TRBV6-5 CASSYWAGKGF TGTGCCAGCAGTTATTGGGCAGGGAAAGGCTTC
TRBD1 TRBJ2-3 . TRBV4-1 CASSQDAGTGILDTQYF TGCGCCAGCAGCCAAGACGCCGGGACAGGGATTTTGGATACGCAGTATTTT
. TRBJ2-7 . TRBV4-2 CASSWGTGPYEQYF TGTGCCAGCAGCTGGGGAACAGGTCCCTACGAGCAGTACTTC
TRBD1 TRBJ2-5 . TRBV7-6 CASSLGGRGSQETQYF TGTGCCAGCAGCTTAGGCGGCAGGGGGAGCCAAGAGACCCAGTACTTC
. TRBJ2-3 medium-sized TRBV4-2 CASSQDLWARVTDTQYF TGTGCCAGCAGCCAAGATCTGTGGGCCCGGGTTACAGATACGCAGTATTTT
. TRBJ2-7 . TRBV5-6 CASSGTDSYEQYF TGTGCCAGCAGCGGGACGGACTCCTACGAGCAGTACTTC
. TRBJ2-2 few TRBV6-5 CASSYSFGELFF TGTGCCAGCAGTTACTCGTTCGGGGAGCTGTTTTTT
TRBD2 TRBJ2-1 . TRBV5-1 CASSIGTSGYNEQFF TGCGCCAGCAGCATCGGGACTAGCGGTTACAATGAGCAGTTCTTC
TRBD2 TRBJ2-3 . TRBV11-3 CASRYRGEDTQYF TGTGCCAGCAGGTATCGGGGGGAAGATACGCAGTATTTT
TRBD1 TRBJ2-1 . TRBV11-2 CASSSHRDRPSSYNEQFF TGTGCCAGCAGCTCCCACAGGGACAGACCAAGCTCCTACAATGAGCAGTTCTTC
. TRBJ1-2 medium-sized TRBV29-1 CSVEGQSNYGYTF TGCAGCGTCGAAGGACAGTCTAACTATGGCTACACCTTC
. TRBJ1-1 . TRBV6-1 CASRSGLQAFF TGTGCCAGCAGGTCCGGATTGCAAGCTTTCTTT
TRBD2 TRBJ2-1 few TRBV7-6 CASRSGRGVEQFF TGTGCCAGCAGAAGCGGGAGAGGGGTTGAGCAGTTCTTC
. TRBJ2-2 . TRBV21-1 CASFFFGTNTGELFF TGTGCCAGCTTCTTCTTTGGCACCAACACCGGGGAGCTGTTTTTT
TRBD2 TRBJ2-1 few TRBV5-1 CASSPGTSAYNEQFF TGCGCCAGCAGCCCAGGGACTAGCGCTTACAATGAGCAGTTCTTC
. TRBJ1-2 . TRBV2 CASIERPGDGYTF TGTGCCAGCATCGAGCGCCCGGGGGATGGCTACACCTTC